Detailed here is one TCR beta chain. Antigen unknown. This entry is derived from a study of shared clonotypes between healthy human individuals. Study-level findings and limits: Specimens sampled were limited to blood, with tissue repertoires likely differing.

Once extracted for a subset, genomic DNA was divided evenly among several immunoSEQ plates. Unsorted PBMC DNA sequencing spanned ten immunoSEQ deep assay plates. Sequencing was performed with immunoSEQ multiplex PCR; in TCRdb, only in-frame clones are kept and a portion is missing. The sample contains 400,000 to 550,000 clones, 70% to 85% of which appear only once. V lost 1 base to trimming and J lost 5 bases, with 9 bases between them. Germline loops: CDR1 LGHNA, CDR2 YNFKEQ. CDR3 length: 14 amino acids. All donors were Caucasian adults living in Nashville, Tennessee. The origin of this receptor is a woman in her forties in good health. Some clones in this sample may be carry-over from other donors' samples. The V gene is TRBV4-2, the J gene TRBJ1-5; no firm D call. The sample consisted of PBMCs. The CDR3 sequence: CASSQARWDQPQHF. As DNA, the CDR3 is TGTGCCAGCAGCCAAGCACGGTGGGATCAGCCCCAGCATTTT.